This T cell receptor beta chain was obtained from a study of T cell responses to AZD1222 COVID-19 vaccine. Profiled with immunoSEQ multiplex PCR; TCRdb holds only in-frame clones, not every one. There are about 55,000 clones in the sample; 80% occur only once, and less than 5% lies in the top ten. The clonotype originates from an adult who received the AZD1222 COVID-19 vaccine. Sequenced here: peripheral blood, sampled 28 days after the second AZD1222 dose.

Here the CDR3 reads CASSSTGGTDTQYF. In DNA, the CDR3 is TGTGCCAGCAGTTCAACAGGGGGGACAGATACGCAGTATTTT. This chain connects TRBV5-5 to TRBJ2-3; TRBD1 agrees at 8 bases. CDR1 and CDR2 from the germline V gene are SGHKS and YYEKEE (reference sequence). The ends lost 5 bases at V and 3 bases at J; junction bases unmatched: 5. This CDR3 comprises 14 residues.